Shown below are 9 T cell receptor beta chains from a single sample sequenced in a study of T cell responses to AZD1222 COVID-19 vaccine. The protocol was immunoSEQ multiplex PCR, while the TCRdb copy is restricted to in-frame clones and leaves out a portion. The data hold more than 95,000 clones, with approximately 90% observed a single time. Source: peripheral blood, taken on day 0 of AZD1222 vaccination. The receptors originated from an adult in good health.

The chain has TRBV27 and TRBJ2-7, with D possibly matching TRBD2 (6 bases). This CDR3 contains 14 residues. The V and J ends lost 6 bases and 6 bases respectively, with 18 bases between them. CDR1 is MNHEY, CDR2 SMNVEV, per germline (reference sequence). For the CDR3, the DNA is TGTGCCAGCAGCCCAATACGGGAGTTAGGCGAGCAGTACTTC. It codes for CASSPIRELGEQYF.

The chain combines TRBV12-3 or TRBV12-4 with TRBJ1-1; D is undetermined. Between the trimmed V and J ends, which lost 5 bases and 2 bases, there was a span of 6 bases. CDR3 length equals 12 residues. CDR3 nucleotide sequence: TGTGCCAGCAGTAGATTTAACACTGAAGCTTTCTTT. Translation: CASSRFNTEAFF.

The chain is built from TRBV6-2 or TRBV6-3 and TRBJ2-7; TRBD1 might be the D (6 bases). Trimming shortened V by 5 bases and J by 0 bases, and 14 bases separated the two germline ends. The V gene's germline CDR1 is MNHEY and CDR2 SVGEGT. The CDR3 has 15 amino acids. CDR3 sequence: CASSKGVFPSYEQYF. CDR3 in DNA: TGTGCCAGCAGTAAGGGGGTGTTCCCCTCCTACGAGCAGTACTTC.

This chain connects TRBV25-1 to TRBJ2-5; a weak D match, TRBD2 (5 bases). Trimming cost V 2 bases and J 5 bases, with 12 bases left between them. Germline V gene data show CDR1 as MGHDK and CDR2 as SYGVNS. CDR3 size: 14 residues. In DNA, the CDR3 is TGTGCCAGCAGTGAACTGACGGAGCGGGAGACCCAGTACTTC. Its translation is CASSELTERETQYF.

The chain carries TRBV30 and TRBJ2-1, with 7 bases that match TRBD2. Germline CDR1 GTSNPN, CDR2 SVGIG (reference sequence). V shed 2 bases and J 2 bases; nucleotides not matched to a gene: 6. The CDR3 totals 15 residues. CDR3 nucleotide sequence: TGTGCCTGGAGTCAAGGGGCGGGGGCCTACAATGAGCAGTTCTTC. Protein sequence: CAWSQGAGAYNEQFF. Complete variable domain (other parts from reference TRBV30 and TRBJ2-1): SQTIHQWPATLVQPVGSPLSLECTVEGTSNPNLYWYRQAAGRGLQLLFYSVGIGQISSEVPQNLSASRPQDRQFILSSKKLLLSDSGFYLCAWSQGAGAYNEQFFGPGTRLTVL.

This sequence joins TRBV3-1 (or the pseudogene TRBV3-2) and TRBJ2-5; D is uncertain. This CDR3 spans 15 amino acids. The germline gives CDR1 LGHDT, CDR2 YNNKEL (reference sequence). The ends were cut back, 3 bases at V and 2 bases at J, with 13 bases in the middle. The CDR3 DNA reads TGTGCCAGCAGCCAGTCCGTGGCTACTCAAGAGACCCAGTACTTC. It specifies CASSQSVATQETQYF.

This clone was seen only once. The chain joins TRBV10-3 to TRBJ2-1, with TRBD2 matching 11 bases. Germline values: CDR1 ENHRY, CDR2 SYGVKD. V shed 4 bases and J 10 bases; nucleotides not matched to a gene: 0. This CDR3 region has 12 residues. The CDR3 DNA sequence: TGTGCCATCAGTGGACTAGCGGGAGAGCAGTTCTTC. It yields the protein CAISGLAGEQFF.

The rearrangement joins TRBV6-1 to TRBJ2-5; D not resolved. The germline V gene encodes CDR1 MNHNS and CDR2 SASEGT. The CDR3 extends over 14 amino acids. Trimming removed 1 base from V and 7 bases from J, with 13 bases in between. This chain's CDR3 is CASSEVGPLGTQYF. The CDR3 DNA reads as TGTGCCAGCAGTGAAGTCGGCCCGCTAGGGACCCAGTACTTC.

The DNA of the CDR3 is TGTGCCAGCAGTCTCAACAGGGGGCGAGTGGTTTCCTATAATTCACCCCTCCACTTT. Translated, it gives CASSLNRGRVVSYNSPLHF. The chain has TRBV28 and TRBJ1-6; 9 bases line up with TRBD1. This CDR3 comprises 19 residues. Germline lookup yields CDR1 MDHEN and CDR2 SYDVKM. The J segment lost 1 base and the V segment lost 5 bases, leaving 12 bases of the junction unmatched.